At least ten counts were recorded for the clone carrying this TCR beta chain. The data originate from a study of kidney transplant recipient with SARS-CoV-2 infection. TCRdb used MiXCR to reprocess the reads, holding one entry per CDR3 protein. Among 200,000 to 300,000 distinct CDR3 sequences listed, roughly 26% were seen once. The CDR3 is 16 amino acids. The germline gives CDR1 DFQATT, CDR2 SNEGSKA (reference sequence). V was clipped by 0 bases and J by 2 bases; unmatched bases: 3. The specimen was a blood sample, collected at baseline and between days 110 and 120 from a kidney transplant recipient. The rearrangement uses TRBV20-1 and TRBJ1-6; 8 bases are a match to TRBD1. The clonotype originates from a young adult male patient who had COVID-19 and was a kidney transplant recipient. The graft donor may have contributed some T cells. The CDR3 nucleotides are TGCAGTGCTAGAGATCTACAGGGGGCCTATAATTCACCCCTCCACTTT. It specifies CSARDLQGAYNSPLHF.